Listed here are 28 T cell receptor beta chains from one sample, sequenced in a study of cytomegalovirus exposure and HLA in healthy donors. Vbeta (60) and Jbeta (13) primers were used in the PCR. Method: immunoSEQ multiplex PCR; TCRdb's copy keeps in-frame clones and lacks some. Counted here are around 130,000 clones, roughly 75% occurring once; the ten biggest clones make up 5% to 6%. Material for sequencing was PBMCs. Receptors were obtained from a man aged 30-40 years in good health and CMV-seronegative.

A single count supports this clone. The chain recombines TRBV7-8 with TRBJ2-2; no definite D call. Judging by the DNA end, TRBJ1-3 fits better; the J call may be wrong. This CDR3 region has 15 residues. Germline V gene lookup returns CDR1 SGHVS and CDR2 FQNEAQ. CDR3 in amino acids: CASSPRGLGGNTIYF. The CDR3 nucleotides read TGTGCCAGCAGCCCAAGAGGGTTGGGGGGAAACACCATATATTTT.

V gene TRBV7-6 combines with J gene TRBJ2-2; 10 positions match TRBD2. CDR1 and CDR2 from the germline V gene are SGHVS and FNYEAQ. CDR3 size: 18 residues. The ends lost 3 bases at V and 4 bases at J; junction bases unmatched: 11. CDR3 protein: CASSFNPAGGDLTGELFF. Here the CDR3 DNA reads TGTGCCAGCAGCTTCAACCCAGCGGGGGGGGACCTCACCGGGGAGCTGTTTTTT. The complete variable domain, with remaining parts taken from reference TRBV7-6 and TRBJ2-2, reads GAGVSQSPRYKVTKRGQDVALRCDPISGHVSLYWYRQALGQGPEFLTYFNYEAQQDKSGLPNDRFSAERPEGSISTLTIQRTEQRDSAMYRCASSFNPAGGDLTGELFFGEGSRLTVL.

The rearrangement joins TRBV7-2 to TRBJ1-5; D perhaps matches TRBD1 (5 bases). From germline, CDR1 is SGHTA and CDR2 FQGNSA. With 5 bases removed from V and 7 bases from J, the gap between germline ends came to 15 bases. This CDR3 region has 14 residues. The CDR3: CASSPFPREQPQHF. The CDR3 DNA is TGTGCCAGCAGCCCATTCCCCAGGGAACAGCCCCAGCATTTT.

The chain recombines TRBV12-5 with TRBJ1-2, with 7 bases identical to TRBD1. The CDR3 runs 13 residues. Germline loops: CDR1 LGHNT, CDR2 FRNRAP. Unmatched junction bases numbered 8, after V lost 5 bases and J lost 8 bases. CDR3 DNA sequence: TGTGCTAGTGGTATAAACAGGGGCGGAGGCTACACCTTC. It yields the protein CASGINRGGGYTF.

This sequence joins TRBV5-4 and TRBJ2-1; the match to TRBD1 covers 10 bases. Germline CDR1 is SGHNT and CDR2 is YYREEE (reference sequence). The CDR3 totals 17 residues. Trimming cost V 2 bases and J 1 base; bases outside gene matches: 6. CDR3 amino acids: CASSFLTGGFSYNEQFF. The CDR3 nucleotides read TGTGCCAGCAGCTTCTTGACAGGGGGCTTTTCCTACAATGAGCAGTTCTTC.

The V and J genes are TRBV2 and TRBJ2-2; no clear D. In germline, CDR1 is SNHLY, CDR2 FYNNEI. Trimming removed 4 bases at V and 4 bases at J, with 7 bases between. The CDR3 contains 13 residues. The CDR3 protein is CASSADSTGELFF. For the CDR3, the DNA is TGTGCCAGCAGTGCTGATAGCACCGGGGAGCTGTTTTTT.

The chain has TRBV7-9 and TRBJ2-7, with TRBD2 matching over 13 bases. Germline V gene lookup returns CDR1 SEHNR and CDR2 FQNEAQ (reference sequence). V shed 2 bases and J 3 bases; nucleotides not matched to a gene: 4. CDR3 length equals 16 residues. Written as DNA, the CDR3 is TGTGCCAGCAGCTTAAGGACTAGCGGGAGTGGCTACGAGCAGTACTTC. This gives the protein CASSLRTSGSGYEQYF.

J is TRBJ2-1 and V is TRBV13, with TRBD2 matching over 12 bases. V lost 4 bases, J lost 11 bases, and 9 bases stayed unmatched. The germline V gene has CDR1 PRHDT and CDR2 FYEKMQ (reference sequence). The CDR3 has 15 amino acids. The CDR3 DNA reads as TGTGCCAGCAGCTACCCGACTAGCGGGAGCGATAAGCAGTTCTTC. Residues: CASSYPTSGSDKQFF.

This sequence joins TRBV15 and TRBJ2-2; 10 bases line up with TRBD1. J was trimmed by 6 bases and V by 1 base; bases with no gene match: 2. In germline, CDR1 is LNHNV, CDR2 YYDKDF (reference sequence). CDR3 length: 15 residues. This CDR3 reads CATSRVGQGAGELFF. The CDR3 DNA follows: TGTGCCACCAGCAGAGTTGGACAGGGGGCCGGGGAGCTGTTTTTT.

The V gene is TRBV7-9, the J gene TRBJ1-5; no definite D call. The CDR3 is 12 amino acids. V was shortened by 5 bases and J by 4 bases, with 6 bases between the two germline ends. Looked up from germline, CDR1 is SEHNR and CDR2 is FQNEAQ (reference sequence). The CDR3: CASSQQNQPQHF. The CDR3 DNA sequence: TGTGCCAGCAGCCAACAGAATCAGCCCCAGCATTTT.

This clone turned up a few times. The rearrangement uses TRBV19 and TRBJ2-3; TRBD2 aligns across 9 bases. This CDR3 region has 18 residues. Germline V gene data show CDR1 as LNHDA and CDR2 as SQIVND (reference sequence). J lost 4 bases, V lost 3 bases, and 14 bases had no gene match. CDR3 amino acids: CASSMGFLAGVSPDTQYF. DNA of the CDR3: TGTGCCAGTAGTATGGGCTTTTTAGCGGGAGTGTCGCCAGATACGCAGTATTTT.

The V and J genes are TRBV4-1 and TRBJ1-4, with no clear D. V was pared by 3 bases and J by 0 bases, with 8 bases between. This CDR3 is 15 amino acids long. The germline gives CDR1 MGHRA, CDR2 YSYEKL. The CDR3 spells CASSQPGATNEKLFF. CDR3 bases: TGCGCCAGCAGCCAGCCCGGTGCAACTAATGAAAAACTGTTTTTT.

J is TRBJ2-1 and V is TRBV19; D may be TRBD2 (5 bases). Germline assignment: CDR1 LNHDA and CDR2 SQIVND (reference sequence). The CDR3 loop spans 14 amino acids. Deletions cut 3 bases from V and 5 bases from J, with 11 bases between. Written as DNA, the CDR3 is TGTGCCAGTAGTATTCGGGAAGGGCACAATGAGCAGTTCTTC. Protein sequence: CASSIREGHNEQFF. Full variable domain (missing parts from reference TRBV19 and TRBJ2-1): DGGITQSPKYLFRKEGQNVTLSCEQNLNHDAMYWYRQDPGQGLRLIYYSQIVNDFQKGDIAEGYSVSREKKESFPLTVTSAQKNPTAFYLCASSIREGHNEQFFGPGTRLTVL.

This chain links TRBV28 with TRBJ2-7; D ambiguous. CDR1 and CDR2 from the germline V gene are MDHEN and SYDVKM. Trimming stripped 7 bases from V and 3 bases from J, with 13 bases between. This CDR3 is built from 13 residues. Here the CDR3 DNA reads TGTGCCAGCACACCCGCGGCTATCTACGAGCAGTACTTC. Protein: CASTPAAIYEQYF.

Here the CDR3 reads CASSSSTSGGDTQYF. The CDR3 nucleotides are TGTGCCAGCAGTTCGTCGACTAGCGGGGGTGATACGCAGTATTTT. This chain uses TRBV28 with TRBJ2-3, with TRBD2 identical over 12 bases. J gave up 6 bases and V 4 bases, and 5 bases lay outside the gene matches. The V gene's germline CDR1 is MDHEN and CDR2 SYDVKM. The CDR3 sequence is 15 residues long. Complete variable domain (other parts from reference TRBV28 and TRBJ2-3): DVKVTQSSRYLVKRTGEKVFLECVQDMDHENMFWYRQDPGLGLRLIYFSYDVKMKEKGDIPEGYSVSREKKERFSLILESASTNQTSMYLCASSSSTSGGDTQYFGPGTRLTVL.

The chain couples TRBV5-1 to TRBJ1-2; D is perhaps TRBD1 (6 bases). This CDR3 is built from 16 residues. Germline-derived CDR1 and CDR2 are SGHRS and YFSETQ. Trimming stripped 0 bases from V and 3 bases from J, with 15 bases between. The CDR3: CASSLGAGGRDYGYTF. The CDR3 DNA sequence: TGCGCCAGCAGCTTGGGGGCCGGGGGGCGCGACTATGGCTACACCTTC.

In DNA, the CDR3 is TGTGCCAGCAGCTCGGGACTAGCGGGAGGGCATGGAGATACGCAGTATTTT. Translated: CASSSGLAGGHGDTQYF. V usage is TRBV7-9 and J usage is TRBJ2-3; 16 bases line up with TRBD2. Germline V CDR1 and CDR2: SEHNR, FQNEAQ (reference sequence). The CDR3 extends over 17 amino acids. With V trimmed by 4 bases and J by 5 bases, 6 bases remained unmatched.

The sample holds a few counts of this clone. The chain carries TRBV28 and TRBJ1-5; unclear D gene. Trimming cost V 6 bases and J 3 bases, with 6 bases left between them. This CDR3 is built from 12 residues. CDR1 MDHEN and CDR2 SYDVKM come from the germline V gene. CDR3 sequence (DNA): TGTGCCAGCAGCACTATCAATCAGCCCCAGCATTTT. It translates to CASSTINQPQHF.

CDR3 nucleotide sequence: TGTGCCAGCAGCCACAGAACAGGGGGCGAGCGTCAGTGGGAGCTGTTTTTT. Residues: CASSHRTGGERQWELFF. V gene TRBV5-4 combines with J gene TRBJ2-2, with 9 positions matching TRBD1. Per germline, CDR1 SGHNT and CDR2 YYREEE (reference sequence). The V and J ends lost 4 bases and 9 bases, in that order; junction bases with no gene match: 16. The CDR3 totals 17 residues. Together with reference TRBV5-4 and TRBJ2-2, the CDR3 gives the full variable domain: ETGVTQSPTHLIKTRGQQVTLRCSSQSGHNTVSWYQQALGQGPQFIFQYYREEENGRGNFPPRFSGLQFPNYSSELNVNALELDDSALYLCASSHRTGGERQWELFFGEGSRLTVL.

The gene calls are TRBV6-5 and TRBJ2-7, with 7 bases matching TRBD1. Germline assignment: CDR1 MNHEY and CDR2 SVGAGI. The CDR3 covers 14 residues. The trim removed 6 bases at V and 2 bases at J, leaving 7 bases unmatched. The CDR3 sequence is CASRRHTGAYEQYF. In DNA form, the CDR3 reads TGTGCCAGCAGGCGTCATACAGGGGCCTACGAGCAGTACTTC.

This chain uses TRBV28 with TRBJ2-3; 7 positions match TRBD1. CDR3 length: 13 amino acids. Germline-derived CDR1 and CDR2 are MDHEN and SYDVKM. Germline trimming cut 2 bases from V and 4 bases from J; bases unmatched to any gene: 0. For the CDR3, the DNA is TGTGCCAGCAGTTTACAGGGGGCAGATACGCAGTATTTT. Encoded protein: CASSLQGADTQYF.

The chain joins TRBV28 to TRBJ1-5; TRBD1 matches at 8 bases. V shed 8 bases, J shed 7 bases, and the junction held 10 bases outside the gene matches. The germline V gene has CDR1 MDHEN and CDR2 SYDVKM. CDR3 length: 14 amino acids. CDR3 DNA: TGTGCCAGCCTTCTGGACAGGGAAAGCCAGCCCCAGCATTTT. Translated: CASLLDRESQPQHF.

The chain joins TRBV18 to TRBJ2-7; D is unresolved. Germline V gene lookup returns CDR1 KGHSH and CDR2 LQKENI. V was trimmed by 6 bases and J by 0 bases, leaving 15 bases between them. The CDR3 is 15 amino acids. This chain's CDR3 is CASSPTRHLSYEQYF. The CDR3 bases are TGTGCCAGCTCTCCGACCCGACACCTCTCCTACGAGCAGTACTTC. The full variable domain, in which reference TRBV18 and TRBJ2-7 provide the parts outside the CDR3, is NAGVMQNPRHLVRRRGQEARLRCSPMKGHSHVYWYRQLPEEGLKFMVYLQKENIIDESGMPKERFSAEFPKEGPSILRIQQVVRGDSAAYFCASSPTRHLSYEQYFGPGTRLTVT.

The rearrangement uses TRBV5-1 and TRBJ2-7, with 8 nucleotides matching TRBD1. Losses at the gene ends were 3 bases for V and 4 bases for J; bases not matched to a gene: 3. The CDR3 is 13 residues long. The germline V gene has CDR1 SGHRS and CDR2 YFSETQ. CDR3 bases: TGCGCCAGCAGCTGGGGGACAGGTTACGAGCAGTACTTC. Its protein is CASSWGTGYEQYF.

The rearrangement links TRBV13 to TRBJ2-4; possible D gene TRBD2, 5 bases. CDR3 length: 16 amino acids. CDR1 is PRHDT and CDR2 is FYEKMQ in the germline V gene (reference sequence). The V gene lost 6 bases and the J gene lost 10 bases, with 25 bases spanning the gap. The CDR3, as DNA: TGTGCCAGCAGTCCAAACCCTCGACGCTCCACGGGGATTCAGTACTTC. It translates to CASSPNPRRSTGIQYF.

The V call is TRBV4-3, the J call TRBJ2-7; 13 bases match TRBD2. Germline CDR1 is LGHNA and CDR2 is YSLEER. The J segment lost 4 bases and the V segment lost 4 bases, leaving 4 bases of the junction unmatched. The CDR3 sequence is 15 residues long. CDR3 coding DNA: TGCGCCAGCAGCCGCCTACTAGCGGGAGGGTACGAGCAGTACTTC. Protein product: CASSRLLAGGYEQYF.

The chain links TRBV4-2 to TRBJ1-1, with 8 bases fitting TRBD1. After removal of 6 bases from V and 3 bases from J, the junction contained 9 bases not matched to a gene. This CDR3 has 15 amino acids. The germline V gene encodes CDR1 LGHNA and CDR2 YNFKEQ. CDR3 protein: CASRQSGGSDTEAFF. The CDR3 region has the DNA TGTGCCAGCAGGCAATCAGGGGGCTCTGACACTGAAGCTTTCTTT.

The V gene is TRBV7-8, the J gene TRBJ2-7; 10 bases are a match to TRBD1. Germline loops: CDR1 SGHVS, CDR2 FQNEAQ. V was pared by 5 bases and J by 6 bases, with 4 bases of the junction left unmatched. The CDR3 runs 13 residues. CDR3 DNA: TGTGCCAGCAGCCGCCGGGACAGGGGCGAGCAGTACTTC. This gives the protein CASSRRDRGEQYF.